This record covers a single TCR beta chain. After removal of 4 bases from V and 8 bases from J, the junction contained 1 base not matched to a gene. The CDR3 contains 14 residues. Germline V lookup: CDR1 PRHDT, CDR2 FYEKMQ (reference sequence). This entry comes from a study of technical replicates of blood from a few donors. Assay used: immunoSEQ multiplex PCR; TCRdb lists only in-frame clones, some missing. The data show 83,000 or so clones, about 92% seen once. The TCR originated in a human donor in good health. V gene TRBV13 combines with J gene TRBJ2-1, with 14 bases that match TRBD2. Sequenced: T cells isolated from PBMCs. CDR3 sequence (DNA): TGTGCCAGCAGCTGGGGACTAGCGGGAGATGAGCAGTTCTTC. It yields the protein CASSWGLAGDEQFF.